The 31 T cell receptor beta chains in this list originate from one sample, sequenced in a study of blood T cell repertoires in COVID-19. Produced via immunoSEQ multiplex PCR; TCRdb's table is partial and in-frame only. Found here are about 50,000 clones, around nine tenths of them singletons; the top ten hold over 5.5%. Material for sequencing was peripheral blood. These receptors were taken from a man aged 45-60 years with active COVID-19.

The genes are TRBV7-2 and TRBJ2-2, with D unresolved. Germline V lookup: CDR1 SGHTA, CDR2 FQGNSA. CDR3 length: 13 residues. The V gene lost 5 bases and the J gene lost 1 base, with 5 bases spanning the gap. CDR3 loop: CASSPRNTGELFF. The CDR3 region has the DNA TGTGCCAGCAGCCCGCGGAACACCGGGGAGCTGTTTTTT.

The CDR3 protein is CASSQRGLGSYNEQFF. The CDR3 DNA is TGTGCCAGCTCACAAAGGGGACTAGGATCCTACAATGAGCAGTTCTTC. V and J are TRBV18 and TRBJ2-1; 8 bases are a match to TRBD2. The CDR3 has 16 residues. Germline lookup yields CDR1 KGHSH and CDR2 LQKENI. The trim removed 4 bases at V and 1 base at J, leaving 6 bases unmatched.

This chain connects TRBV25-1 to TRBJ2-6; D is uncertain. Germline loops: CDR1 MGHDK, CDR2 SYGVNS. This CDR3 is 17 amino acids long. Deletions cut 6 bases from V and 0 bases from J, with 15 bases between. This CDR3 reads CASSLSGAPSGANVLTF. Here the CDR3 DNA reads TGTGCCAGCAGCCTCTCGGGTGCCCCCTCTGGGGCCAACGTCCTGACTTTC.

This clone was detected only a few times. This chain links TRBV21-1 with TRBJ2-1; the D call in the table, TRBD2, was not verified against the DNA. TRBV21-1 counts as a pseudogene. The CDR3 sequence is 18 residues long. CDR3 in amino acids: CASSTTFDGSGDYNEQFF. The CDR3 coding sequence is TGTGCCAGCAGCACGACGTTTGATGGAAGCGGAGACTACAATGAGCAGTTCTTC.

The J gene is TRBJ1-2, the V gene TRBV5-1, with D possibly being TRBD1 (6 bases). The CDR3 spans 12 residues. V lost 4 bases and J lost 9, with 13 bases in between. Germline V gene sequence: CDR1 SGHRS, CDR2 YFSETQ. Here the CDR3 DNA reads TGCGCCAGCAGCCTTTCCGACAGGCGCTACACCTTC. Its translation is CASSLSDRRYTF. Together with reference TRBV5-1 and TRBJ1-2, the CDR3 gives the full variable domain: KAGVTQTPRYLIKTRGQQVTLSCSPISGHRSVSWYQQTPGQGLQFLFEYFSETQRNKGNFPGRFSGRQFSNSRSEMNVSTLELGDSALYLCASSLSDRRYTFGSGTRLTVV.

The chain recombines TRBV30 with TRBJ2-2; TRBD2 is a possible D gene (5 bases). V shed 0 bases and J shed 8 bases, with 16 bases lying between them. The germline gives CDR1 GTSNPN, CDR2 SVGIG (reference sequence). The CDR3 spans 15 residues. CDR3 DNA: TGTGCCTGGAGTGTGCGGGCGGGCTCTGGGGGGGAGCTGTTTTTT. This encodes CAWSVRAGSGGELFF.

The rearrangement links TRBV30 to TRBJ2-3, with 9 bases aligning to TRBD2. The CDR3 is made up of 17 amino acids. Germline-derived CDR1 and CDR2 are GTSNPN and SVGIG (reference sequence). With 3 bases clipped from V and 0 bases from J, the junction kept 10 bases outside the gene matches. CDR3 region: CAWSRAGGYSSTDTQYF. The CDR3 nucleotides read TGTGCCTGGAGCCGGGCGGGAGGGTATTCTAGCACAGATACGCAGTATTTT. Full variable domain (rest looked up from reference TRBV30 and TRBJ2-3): SQTIHQWPATLVQPVGSPLSLECTVEGTSNPNLYWYRQAAGRGLQLLFYSVGIGQISSEVPQNLSASRPQDRQFILSSKKLLLSDSGFYLCAWSRAGGYSSTDTQYFGPGTRLTVL.

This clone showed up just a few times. The CDR3 nucleotides are TGTGCCAGCAGCGTTTCAGGGTCGAATTCACCCCTCCACTTT. This encodes CASSVSGSNSPLHF. The J gene is TRBJ1-6, the V gene TRBV9; a possible D gene is TRBD1 (5 bases). The germline V gene has CDR1 SGDLS and CDR2 YYNGEE. With 2 bases removed from V and 7 bases from J, the gap between germline ends came to 10 bases. The CDR3 is 14 amino acids.

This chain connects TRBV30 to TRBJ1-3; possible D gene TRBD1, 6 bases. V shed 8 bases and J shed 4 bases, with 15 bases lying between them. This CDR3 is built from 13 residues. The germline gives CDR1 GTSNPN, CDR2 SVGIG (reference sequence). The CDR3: CATEGTLGNTIYF. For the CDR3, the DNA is TGTGCCACCGAAGGGACATTAGGAAACACCATATATTTT.

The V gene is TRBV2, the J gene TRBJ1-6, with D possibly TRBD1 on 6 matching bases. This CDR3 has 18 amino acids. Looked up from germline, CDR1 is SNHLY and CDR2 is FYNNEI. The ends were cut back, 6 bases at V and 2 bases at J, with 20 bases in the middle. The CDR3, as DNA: TGTGCCAGCAGCCCTCGTCGGGGAGGGGGGCCCTATAATTCACCCCTCCACTTT. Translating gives CASSPRRGGGPYNSPLHF.

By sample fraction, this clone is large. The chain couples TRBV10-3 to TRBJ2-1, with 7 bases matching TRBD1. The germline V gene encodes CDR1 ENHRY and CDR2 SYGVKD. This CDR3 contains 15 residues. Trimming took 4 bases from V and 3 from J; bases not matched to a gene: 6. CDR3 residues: CAISGAQGVYNEQFF. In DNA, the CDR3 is TGTGCCATCAGTGGAGCCCAGGGGGTCTACAATGAGCAGTTCTTC.

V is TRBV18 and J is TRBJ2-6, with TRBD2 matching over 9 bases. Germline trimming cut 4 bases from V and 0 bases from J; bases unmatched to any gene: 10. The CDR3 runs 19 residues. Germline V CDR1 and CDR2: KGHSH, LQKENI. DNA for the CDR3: TGTGCCAGCTCACGGGATTTAGCGGGAGCTTTCTCTGGGGCCAACGTCCTGACTTTC. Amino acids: CASSRDLAGAFSGANVLTF.

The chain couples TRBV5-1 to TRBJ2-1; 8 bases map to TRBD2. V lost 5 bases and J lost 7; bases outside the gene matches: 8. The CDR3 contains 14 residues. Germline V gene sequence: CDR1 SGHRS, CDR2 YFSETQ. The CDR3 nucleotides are TGCGCCAGCAGGCCACCCGGGACTAGAAATGAGCAGTTCTTC. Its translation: CASRPPGTRNEQFF.

CDR3 sequence reads: CASSWDRGRYEQYF. CDR3 in DNA: TGTGCCAGCAGCTGGGACAGGGGGCGGTACGAGCAGTACTTC. The genes are TRBV5-4 and TRBJ2-7; TRBD1 aligns across 12 bases. This CDR3 region has 14 residues. Germline V gene lookup returns CDR1 SGHNT and CDR2 YYREEE (reference sequence). V lost 3 bases and J lost 4; bases outside the gene matches: 2.

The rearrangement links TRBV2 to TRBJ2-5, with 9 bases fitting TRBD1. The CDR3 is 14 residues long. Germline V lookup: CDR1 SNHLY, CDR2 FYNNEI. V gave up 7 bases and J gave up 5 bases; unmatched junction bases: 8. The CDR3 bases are TGTGCCAGCAAGGGACAGGGTACGAGCGAGACCCAGTACTTC. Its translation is CASKGQGTSETQYF.

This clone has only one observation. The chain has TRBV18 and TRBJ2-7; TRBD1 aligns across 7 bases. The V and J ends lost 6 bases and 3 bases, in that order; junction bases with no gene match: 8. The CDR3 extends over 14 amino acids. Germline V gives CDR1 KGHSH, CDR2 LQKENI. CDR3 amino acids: CASSRDSSVYEQYF. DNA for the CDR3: TGTGCCAGCTCCCGGGACAGCTCTGTCTACGAGCAGTACTTC.

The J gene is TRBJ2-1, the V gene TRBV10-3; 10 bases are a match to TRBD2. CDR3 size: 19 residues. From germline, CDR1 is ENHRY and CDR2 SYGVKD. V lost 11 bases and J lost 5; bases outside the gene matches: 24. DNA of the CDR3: TGTGCCGTAAAACCCGCTAGCGGGAGAATTGATGGCCCGAACAATGAGCAGTTCTTC. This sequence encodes CAVKPASGRIDGPNNEQFF.

The CDR3: CATSSPRDSQETQYF. The CDR3 DNA reads as TGTGCCACCAGTTCCCCCCGGGACTCTCAAGAGACCCAGTACTTC. The V call is TRBV24-1, the J call TRBJ2-5; D is perhaps TRBD2 (6 bases). The CDR3 is 15 amino acids. Germline loops: CDR1 KGHDR, CDR2 SFDVKD. Trimming cost V 6 bases and J 2 bases, with 15 bases left between them.

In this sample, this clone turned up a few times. Here the CDR3 DNA reads TGCGCCAGCAGCCAAGATGACAGGGTCACTCAGCCCCAGCATTTT. This gives the protein CASSQDDRVTQPQHF. The J gene is TRBJ1-5, the V gene TRBV4-1; 7 positions match TRBD1. This CDR3 is built from 15 residues. V gave up 0 bases and J gave up 6 bases; unmatched junction bases: 5. Germline V gene data show CDR1 as MGHRA and CDR2 as YSYEKL.

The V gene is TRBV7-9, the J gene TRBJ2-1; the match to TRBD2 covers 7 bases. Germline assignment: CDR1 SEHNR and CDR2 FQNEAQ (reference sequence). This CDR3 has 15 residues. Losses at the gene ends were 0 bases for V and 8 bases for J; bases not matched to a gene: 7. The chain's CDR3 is CASSLARTRYDEQFF. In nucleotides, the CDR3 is TGTGCCAGCAGCTTAGCTAGGACTAGGTACGATGAGCAGTTCTTC.

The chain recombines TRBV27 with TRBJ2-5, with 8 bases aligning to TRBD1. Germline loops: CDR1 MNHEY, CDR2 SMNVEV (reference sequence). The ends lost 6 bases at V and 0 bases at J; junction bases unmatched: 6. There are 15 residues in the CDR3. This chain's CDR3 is CASRLPQGDQETQYF. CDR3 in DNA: TGTGCCAGCAGACTACCACAGGGGGACCAAGAGACCCAGTACTTC.

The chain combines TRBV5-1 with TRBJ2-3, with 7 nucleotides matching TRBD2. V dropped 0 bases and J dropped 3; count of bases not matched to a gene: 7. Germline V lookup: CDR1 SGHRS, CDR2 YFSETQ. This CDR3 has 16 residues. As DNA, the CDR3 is TGCGCCAGCAGCTTGGCAGGCGGGAGTGGGACAGATACGCAGTATTTT. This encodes CASSLAGGSGTDTQYF.

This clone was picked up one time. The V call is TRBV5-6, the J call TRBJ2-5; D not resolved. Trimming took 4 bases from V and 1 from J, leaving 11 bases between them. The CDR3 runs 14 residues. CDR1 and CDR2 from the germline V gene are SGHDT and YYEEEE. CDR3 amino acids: CASSIPPLQETQYF. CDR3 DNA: TGTGCCAGCAGCATCCCCCCACTCCAAGAGACCCAGTACTTC.

The CDR3 DNA reads as TGTGCCAGCAGCGTAGGTCCGGGAGGGAATGAAAAACTGTTTTTT. Amino acids: CASSVGPGGNEKLFF. This chain links TRBV9 with TRBJ1-4, with D hard to call. The germline V gene encodes CDR1 SGDLS and CDR2 YYNGEE. V was pared by 0 bases and J by 5 bases, with 11 bases between. The CDR3 contains 15 residues.

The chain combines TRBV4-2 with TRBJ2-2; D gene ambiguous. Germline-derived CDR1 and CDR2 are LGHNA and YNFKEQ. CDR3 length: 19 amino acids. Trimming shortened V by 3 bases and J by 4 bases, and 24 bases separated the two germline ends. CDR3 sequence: CASSQSVRLVAEVTGELFF. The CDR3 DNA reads TGTGCCAGCAGCCAGTCCGTGCGACTCGTCGCGGAAGTCACCGGGGAGCTGTTTTTT.

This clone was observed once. The CDR3 coding sequence is TGTGCCAGCAGCTTAGGAGGGGGGAGGGCCTGGACAGATACGCAGTATTTT. Translated: CASSLGGGRAWTDTQYF. V usage is TRBV7-2 and J usage is TRBJ2-3; a possible D gene is TRBD2 (7 bases). Per the germline V gene, CDR1 is SGHTA and CDR2 is FQGNSA. V lost 1 base and J lost 3, with 17 bases in between. CDR3 size: 17 residues.

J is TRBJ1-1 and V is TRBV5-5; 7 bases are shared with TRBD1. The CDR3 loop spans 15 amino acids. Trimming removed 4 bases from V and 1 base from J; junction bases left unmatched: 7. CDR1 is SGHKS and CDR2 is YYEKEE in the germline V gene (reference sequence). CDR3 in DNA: TGTGCCAGCAGCGTCGAAGGGGGCAAGAACACTGAAGCTTTCTTT. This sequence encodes CASSVEGGKNTEAFF. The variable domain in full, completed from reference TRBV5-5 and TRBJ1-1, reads DAGVTQSPTHLIKTRGQQVTLRCSPISGHKSVSWYQQVLGQGPQFIFQYYEKEERGRGNFPDRFSARQFPNYSSELNVNALLLGDSALYLCASSVEGGKNTEAFFGQGTRLTVV.

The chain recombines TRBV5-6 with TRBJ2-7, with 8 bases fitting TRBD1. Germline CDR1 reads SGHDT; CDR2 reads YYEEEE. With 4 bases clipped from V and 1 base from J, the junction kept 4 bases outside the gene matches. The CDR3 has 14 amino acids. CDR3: CASSRTGRSYEQYF. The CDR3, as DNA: TGTGCCAGCAGCCGGACAGGGCGATCCTACGAGCAGTACTTC. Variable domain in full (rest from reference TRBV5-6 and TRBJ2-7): DAGVTQSPTHLIKTRGQQVTLRCSPKSGHDTVSWYQQALGQGPQFIFQYYEEEERQRGNFPDRFSGHQFPNYSSELNVNALLLGDSALYLCASSRTGRSYEQYFGPGTRLTVT.

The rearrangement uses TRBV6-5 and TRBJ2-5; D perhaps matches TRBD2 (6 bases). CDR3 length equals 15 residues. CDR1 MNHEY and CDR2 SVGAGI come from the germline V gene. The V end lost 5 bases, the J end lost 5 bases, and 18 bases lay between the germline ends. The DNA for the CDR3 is TGTGCCAGCAGTAGCCGGGACGCCGCGGGGGAGACCCAGTACTTC. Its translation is CASSSRDAAGETQYF.

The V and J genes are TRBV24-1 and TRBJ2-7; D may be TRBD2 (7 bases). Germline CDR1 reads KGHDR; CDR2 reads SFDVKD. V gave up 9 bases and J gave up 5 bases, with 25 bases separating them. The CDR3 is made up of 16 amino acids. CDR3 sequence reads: CATETALGGAFHEQYF. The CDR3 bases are TGTGCCACCGAAACAGCCCTAGGGGGGGCATTCCACGAGCAGTACTTC.

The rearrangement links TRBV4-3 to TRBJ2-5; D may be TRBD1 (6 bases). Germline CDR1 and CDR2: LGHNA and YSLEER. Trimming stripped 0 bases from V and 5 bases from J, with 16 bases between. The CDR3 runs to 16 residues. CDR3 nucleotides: TGCGCCAGCAGCCAAGAGGGGGCAGCGTCGAGGGAGACCCAGTACTTC. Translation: CASSQEGAASRETQYF.